The 13 T cell receptor beta chains in this list originate from one sample, sequenced in a study of OX40 agonist ivuxolimab in advanced cancers. Profiling relied on immunoSEQ multiplex PCR, and the TCRdb table lists in-frame clones only, not all of them. The sample includes 18,000 or so clones, roughly 71% seen only once; the top ten take approximately 19%. The sample here was CD4+ or CD8+ T cells sorted from blood, taken in a trial of the OX40 agonist ivuxolimab. The receptors shown here come from an adult with an advanced solid tumor such as melanoma, head and neck, liver or kidney cancer.

This chain connects TRBV28 to TRBJ2-1; 8 bases are a match to TRBD2. The ends lost 3 bases at V and 3 bases at J; junction bases unmatched: 4. Germline V gene data show CDR1 as MDHEN and CDR2 as SYDVKM. The CDR3 spans 15 residues. The CDR3 spells CASSLGLGVYNEQFF. CDR3 in DNA: TGTGCCAGCAGTTTGGGACTAGGGGTCTACAATGAGCAGTTCTTC.

The rearrangement links TRBV29-1 to TRBJ2-5; D ambiguous. V lost 3 bases and J lost 2, with 7 bases in between. CDR1 is SQVTM and CDR2 is ANQGSEA in the germline V gene. The CDR3 extends over 12 amino acids. CDR3 sequence reads: CSVDGIQETQYF. The CDR3 coding sequence is TGCAGCGTTGATGGGATTCAAGAGACCCAGTACTTC.

V usage is TRBV4-1 and J usage is TRBJ2-7, with D tentatively TRBD1 or TRBD2 (5 bases each). This CDR3 contains 15 residues. Germline values: CDR1 MGHRA, CDR2 YSYEKL. Trimming stripped 1 base from V and 3 bases from J, with 13 bases between. The CDR3 region has the DNA TGCGCCAGCAGCCAAGGGGGGAGTCCCCGCTACGAGCAGTACTTC. Amino acid sequence: CASSQGGSPRYEQYF.

The CDR3 DNA reads as TGCGCCAGCAGCCAAGAAAGCAGGGAAGAGACCCAGTACTTC. Translating it yields CASSQESREETQYF. The V call is TRBV4-1, the J call TRBJ2-5; the D gene is possibly TRBD1 (5 bases). CDR3 length: 14 amino acids. In germline, CDR1 is MGHRA, CDR2 YSYEKL. V was pared by 0 bases and J by 3 bases, with 8 bases between.

V is TRBV9 and J is TRBJ1-4; 10 nucleotides line up with TRBD1. The CDR3 runs 14 residues. Germline lookup yields CDR1 SGDLS and CDR2 YYNGEE. J lost 7 bases, V lost 4 bases, and 4 bases had no gene match. CDR3 loop: CASSPGTGVEKLFF. The CDR3 nucleotides are TGTGCCAGCAGCCCGGGGACAGGGGTTGAAAAACTGTTTTTT.

This clone has more than one count but fewer than ten. J is TRBJ2-5 and V is TRBV27; 11 bases agree with TRBD1. The CDR3 has 15 amino acids. Looked up from germline, CDR1 is MNHEY and CDR2 is SMNVEV (reference sequence). The V and J ends lost 2 bases and 5 bases, in that order; junction bases with no gene match: 4. This CDR3 reads CASSLKGTGGETQYF. CDR3 in DNA: TGTGCCAGCAGTTTAAAGGGGACAGGGGGTGAGACCCAGTACTTC.

The chain links TRBV5-6 to TRBJ2-7; the D call may be TRBD1 or TRBD2 (6 bases each). Trimming cost V 0 bases and J 3 bases, with 10 bases left between them. CDR3 size: 14 residues. Germline V lookup: CDR1 SGHDT, CDR2 YYEEEE. The CDR3 DNA follows: TGTGCCAGCAGCTTGGGGGGGGCCGTCTACGAGCAGTACTTC. This gives the protein CASSLGGAVYEQYF. The variable domain in full, with the rest retrieved from reference TRBV5-6 and TRBJ2-7, is DAGVTQSPTHLIKTRGQQVTLRCSPKSGHDTVSWYQQALGQGPQFIFQYYEEEERQRGNFPDRFSGHQFPNYSSELNVNALLLGDSALYLCASSLGGAVYEQYFGPGTRLTVT.

V and J are TRBV5-5 and TRBJ2-7; TRBD2 matches at 14 bases. The CDR3 totals 15 residues. Germline-derived CDR1 and CDR2 are SGHKS and YYEKEE (reference sequence). J lost 8 bases, V lost 1 base, and 5 bases had no gene match. The CDR3: CASSLSGTSGSQQYF. The CDR3 DNA reads as TGTGCCAGCAGCTTGTCCGGGACTAGCGGGAGCCAGCAGTACTTC. Variable domain in full (rest from reference TRBV5-5 and TRBJ2-7): DAGVTQSPTHLIKTRGQQVTLRCSPISGHKSVSWYQQVLGQGPQFIFQYYEKEERGRGNFPDRFSARQFPNYSSELNVNALLLGDSALYLCASSLSGTSGSQQYFGPGTRLTVT.

This chain uses TRBV6-5 with TRBJ2-2; 8 bases agree with TRBD2. V was clipped by 6 bases and J by 7 bases; unmatched bases: 10. The CDR3 length is 15 residues. Germline CDR1 is MNHEY and CDR2 is SVGAGI. The CDR3 spells CASRGQRELGGELFF. The CDR3 region has the DNA TGTGCCAGCAGGGGTCAGCGGGAGTTGGGCGGGGAGCTGTTTTTT.

The V call is TRBV11-2, the J call TRBJ2-2; D is unresolved. Between the trimmed V and J ends, which lost 5 bases and 2 bases, there was a span of 12 bases. There are 15 residues in the CDR3. Germline CDR1 is SGHAT and CDR2 is FQNNGV. The CDR3 protein is CASSLGQINTGELFF. CDR3 bases: TGTGCCAGCAGCCTAGGGCAAATAAACACCGGGGAGCTGTTTTTT.

This clone was seen more than once but under ten times. This chain uses TRBV7-2 with TRBJ2-7; D remains unclear. Per the germline V gene, CDR1 is SGHTA and CDR2 is FQGNSA. The CDR3 runs 13 residues. V was clipped by 3 bases and J by 0 bases, with 6 bases between them. This chain's CDR3 is CASSFPTSYEQYF. DNA for the CDR3: TGTGCCAGCAGCTTCCCAACCTCCTACGAGCAGTACTTC.

The V gene is TRBV7-6, the J gene TRBJ2-7; 10 bases fit TRBD1. The V gene's germline CDR1 is SGHVS and CDR2 FNYEAQ. The CDR3 consists of 15 residues. J was trimmed by 1 base and V by 5 bases; bases with no gene match: 5. The CDR3 DNA reads as TGTGCCAGCAGCGACCGGACAGGGGGATCCTACGAGCAGTACTTC. Amino acid sequence: CASSDRTGGSYEQYF. Variable domain in full (rest from reference TRBV7-6 and TRBJ2-7): GAGVSQSPRYKVTKRGQDVALRCDPISGHVSLYWYRQALGQGPEFLTYFNYEAQQDKSGLPNDRFSAERPEGSISTLTIQRTEQRDSAMYRCASSDRTGGSYEQYFGPGTRLTVT.

J is TRBJ2-1 and V is TRBV28, with D possibly being TRBD2 (5 bases). Per germline, CDR1 MDHEN and CDR2 SYDVKM. The CDR3 loop spans 13 amino acids. V lost 5 bases and J lost 6, with 11 bases in between. As DNA, the CDR3 is TGTGCCAGCAGTATGAGGGAGTTCAATGAGCAGTTCTTC. Residues: CASSMREFNEQFF. Looking up the rest from reference TRBV28 and TRBJ2-1 gives the full variable domain: DVKVTQSSRYLVKRTGEKVFLECVQDMDHENMFWYRQDPGLGLRLIYFSYDVKMKEKGDIPEGYSVSREKKERFSLILESASTNQTSMYLCASSMREFNEQFFGPGTRLTVL.